Below, 32 T cell receptor beta chains from the same sample are listed, as sequenced in a study of identical twins (dated by TCRdb to the mid-2010s). Receptors were amplified or captured by 5' RACE. The sequencer was an Illumina HiSeq 2000. The raw public reads went through TCRdb reprocessing: fastp at Q25, MiXCR clone calling, in-frame beta chains kept. Identical CDR3 protein sequences are pooled into one entry, listed with their most common genes and DNA. The sample profile shows around 1.7 million distinct CDR3 sequences; about 30% of them were found once. Jointly, the top ten make up more than 0.25% of the sample. Material: cord blood. The receptors come from a newborn girl in good health.

This rearrangement joins TRBV4-1 to TRBJ2-3, with D perhaps given as TRBD1 or TRBD2 (6 bases each). Germline V lookup: CDR1 MGHRA, CDR2 YSYEKL. The V end was cut by 4 bases, the J end by 2 bases, with 19 bases between. The CDR3 length is 17 residues. The CDR3 loop is CASSRQGRGASTDTQYF. As DNA, the CDR3 is TGCGCCAGCAGCCGCCAAGGAAGGGGGGCCTCCACAGATACGCAGTATTTT.

This clonotype was detected only once. One junction end disagrees with the germline gene, perhaps due to a read error. V usage is TRBV12-3 or TRBV12-4 and J usage is TRBJ1-6, with 8 bases matching TRBD1. The CDR3 runs 16 residues. This CDR3 reads CASSLQGALDNSPPHF. For the CDR3, the DNA is TGTGCCAGCAGTTTACAGGGGGCGCTGGATAATTCACCCCCCCACTTT.

This clonotype was observed a few times. This rearrangement joins TRBV29-1 to TRBJ2-5; maybe TRBD2 (6 bases). Looked up from germline, CDR1 is SQVTM and CDR2 is ANQGSEA. Trimming shortened V by 8 bases and J by 0 bases, and 19 bases separated the two germline ends. The CDR3 spans 15 residues. DNA for the CDR3: TGCAGCCGGCAGGGCCTTAGCGGAAACCAAGAGACCCAGTACTTC. It yields the protein CSRQGLSGNQETQYF.

This clonotype has only a few counts. CDR3 in amino acids: CASRQTAPNYEQFF. CDR3 sequence (DNA): TGTGCCAGCCGCCAGACGGCTCCTAACTATGAGCAGTTCTTC. J is TRBJ2-1 and V is TRBV18; D not resolved. CDR1 KGHSH and CDR2 LQKENI come from the germline V gene. The CDR3 runs 14 residues. The germline V and J ends were trimmed by 8 bases and 8 bases, with 19 bases remaining between them.

The chain combines TRBV6-6 with TRBJ2-7; no definite D call. V was shortened by 0 bases and J by 7 bases, with 16 bases between the two germline ends. CDR3 length equals 15 residues. Germline CDR1 MNHNY, CDR2 SVGAGI (reference sequence). The CDR3 coding sequence is TGTGCCAGCAGTTACTCGATATACCCCGCGGATGAGCAGTACTTC. Encoded protein: CASSYSIYPADEQYF.

This clonotype came up a few times. This chain joins TRBV18 and TRBJ2-7; 11 nucleotides align to TRBD1. Germline assignment: CDR1 KGHSH and CDR2 LQKENI. CDR3 length equals 21 residues. V trimming: 2 bases; J trimming: 2 bases; junction bases outside the gene matches: 20. The CDR3 here is CASSPGLHGQGALRVTYEQYF. The CDR3 region has the DNA TGTGCCAGCTCACCAGGATTGCACGGACAGGGGGCTTTAAGAGTAACCTACGAGCAGTACTTC. Using reference TRBV18 and TRBJ2-7 for the parts outside the CDR3, the full variable domain is NAGVMQNPRHLVRRRGQEARLRCSPMKGHSHVYWYRQLPEEGLKFMVYLQKENIIDESGMPKERFSAEFPKEGPSILRIQQVVRGDSAAYFCASSPGLHGQGALRVTYEQYFGPGTRLTVT.

This clonotype was counted once. The V call is TRBV7-2, the J call TRBJ1-2; 7 nucleotides agree with TRBD1. Germline CDR1 and CDR2: SGHTA and FQGNSA. Trimming at V came to 5 bases and at J to 8 bases, leaving 5 bases not matched to a gene. This CDR3 has 12 amino acids. CDR3 DNA: TGTGCCAGCAGCACCACAGGGGTGGGCTACACCTTC. This codes for CASSTTGVGYTF. The full variable domain, with the rest looked up from reference TRBV7-2 and TRBJ1-2, is GAGVSQSPSNKVTEKGKDVELRCDPISGHTALYWYRQSLGQGLEFLIYFQGNSAPDKSGLPSDRFSAERTGGSVSTLTIQRTQQEDSAVYLCASSTTGVGYTFGSGTRLTVV.

The chain has TRBV20-1 and TRBJ2-1; D unresolved. V was cut by 5 bases and J by 4 bases, with 9 bases left in between. The CDR3 extends over 12 amino acids. Germline V gene lookup returns CDR1 DFQATT and CDR2 SNEGSKA (reference sequence). CDR3 bases: TGCAGTGCTCCTCCCCTTTACAATGAGCAGTTCTTC. Translating it yields CSAPPLYNEQFF.

The gene calls are TRBV6-1 and TRBJ2-6, with TRBD1 matching 8 bases. The CDR3 spans 17 residues. Germline V gene sequence: CDR1 MNHNS, CDR2 SASEGT. The V gene end was trimmed by 1 base and the J gene end by 2 bases; junction bases not matched to a gene: 4. CDR3 region: CASSEVHRGTGANVLTF. CDR3 nucleotides: TGTGCCAGCAGTGAAGTGCACAGGGGGACTGGGGCCAACGTCCTGACTTTC.

This clonotype has a handful of counts. J is TRBJ2-5 and V is TRBV6-6; TRBD1 matches 7 bases. This CDR3 has 13 residues. The V and J ends lost 1 base and 11 bases, in that order; junction bases with no gene match: 7. Germline V gene sequence: CDR1 MNHNY, CDR2 SVGAGI (reference sequence). The CDR3 coding sequence is TGTGCCAGCAGTTACTGGGACAGCAATGAGCAGTACTTC. Residues: CASSYWDSNEQYF.

The genes are TRBV7-8 and TRBJ1-2; 8 bases are shared with TRBD1. V was pared by 1 base and J by 4 bases, with 5 bases of the junction left unmatched. The germline V gene encodes CDR1 SGHVS and CDR2 FQNEAQ. This CDR3 region has 15 residues. In DNA, the CDR3 is TGTGCCAGCAGCTTAGGGACGGGACAGGTCTATGGCTACACCTTC. Amino acid sequence: CASSLGTGQVYGYTF. Full variable domain (missing parts from reference TRBV7-8 and TRBJ1-2): GAGVSQSPRYKVAKRGQDVALRCDPISGHVSLFWYQQALGQGPEFLTYFQNEAQLDKSGLPSDRFFAERPEGSVSTLKIQRTQQEDSAVYLCASSLGTGQVYGYTFGSGTRLTVV.

V is TRBV20-1 and J is TRBJ1-6; 8 bases line up with TRBD1. The trim removed 6 bases at V and 7 bases at J, leaving 8 bases unmatched. The CDR3 length is 14 residues. Germline lookup yields CDR1 DFQATT and CDR2 SNEGSKA (reference sequence). The CDR3 reads CSARTGSLNSPLHF. CDR3 sequence (DNA): TGCAGTGCCAGGACAGGGTCTTTGAATTCACCCCTCCACTTT.

This clonotype was observed a few times. The genes are TRBV28 and TRBJ1-4; 9 nucleotides agree with TRBD1. Trimming took 3 bases from V and 5 from J; bases not matched to a gene: 4. The length of the CDR3 is 15 residues. The germline gives CDR1 MDHEN, CDR2 SYDVKM. The CDR3 spells CASSFGGTGNEKLFF. The DNA for the CDR3 is TGTGCCAGCAGTTTCGGCGGGACAGGGAATGAAAAACTGTTTTTT.

This CDR3 is CASSLVRTAFSGANVLTF. The CDR3 nucleotides are TGTGCCAGCAGCTTAGTTCGGACAGCCTTCTCTGGGGCCAACGTCCTGACTTTC. The V and J genes are TRBV11-2 and TRBJ2-6; TRBD1 is a possible D gene (6 bases). The V gene's germline CDR1 is SGHAT and CDR2 FQNNGV. This CDR3 is 18 amino acids long. V was pared by 1 base and J by 0 bases, with 13 bases between. Looking up the rest from reference TRBV11-2 and TRBJ2-6 gives the full variable domain: EAGVAQSPRYKIIEKRQSVAFWCNPISGHATLYWYQQILGQGPKLLIQFQNNGVVDDSQLPKDRFSAERLKGVDSTLKIQPAKLEDSAVYLCASSLVRTAFSGANVLTFGAGSRLTVL.

A few counts support this clonotype. The rearrangement links TRBV20-1 to TRBJ2-7; maybe TRBD2 (5 bases). The germline CDR1 and CDR2 sequences are DFQATT and SNEGSKA (reference sequence). The V and J ends lost 4 bases and 2 bases respectively, with 12 bases between them. There are 13 residues in the CDR3. The CDR3 bases are TGCAGTGCTAATCCTCTCGGGGCCTACGAGCAGTACTTC. This translates into CSANPLGAYEQYF.

This clonotype appeared many times. The V call is TRBV6-2 or TRBV6-3, the J call TRBJ2-7, with 9 nucleotides matching TRBD1. V lost 4 bases and J lost 2; bases outside the gene matches: 3. The CDR3 contains 14 residues. Germline V gives CDR1 MNHEY, CDR2 SVGEGT. CDR3 sequence (DNA): TGTGCCAGCAGTTGGGACAGGGTTCCCTACGAGCAGTACTTC. Translation: CASSWDRVPYEQYF.

The V gene is TRBV25-1, the J gene TRBJ1-2, with TRBD1 matching over 9 bases. Looked up from germline, CDR1 is MGHDK and CDR2 is SYGVNS. The V gene end was trimmed by 2 bases and the J gene end by 2 bases; junction bases not matched to a gene: 9. CDR3 length equals 17 residues. CDR3 sequence reads: CASSENLAGQGNYGYTF. The DNA of the CDR3 is TGTGCCAGCAGTGAAAATTTGGCGGGACAGGGAAACTATGGCTACACCTTC.

This clonotype was seen a few times. This chain joins TRBV2 and TRBJ1-2, with D perhaps matching TRBD1 (6 bases). The length of the CDR3 is 14 residues. Trimming pared 3 bases from V and 4 bases from J, leaving 12 bases between. Germline assignment: CDR1 SNHLY and CDR2 FYNNEI. This chain's CDR3 is CASSDAGGGYGYTF. CDR3 bases: TGTGCCAGCAGTGATGCAGGAGGGGGCTATGGCTACACCTTC. Full variable domain (outside the CDR3, taken from reference TRBV2 and TRBJ1-2): EPEVTQTPSHQVTQMGQEVILRCVPISNHLYFYWYRQILGQKVEFLVSFYNNEISEKSEIFDDQFSVERPDGSNFTLKIRSTKLEDSAMYFCASSDAGGGYGYTFGSGTRLTVV.

V usage is TRBV20-1 and J usage is TRBJ2-3; 7 bases fit TRBD2. Germline assignment: CDR1 DFQATT and CDR2 SNEGSKA (reference sequence). The CDR3 covers 15 residues. V trimming: 5 bases; J trimming: 4 bases; junction bases outside the gene matches: 12. The CDR3 is CSAPMGEGRSDTQYF. As DNA, the CDR3 is TGCAGTGCTCCCATGGGGGAGGGCCGATCAGATACGCAGTATTTT.

This clonotype was seen at least ten times. J is TRBJ2-7 and V is TRBV20-1, with D maybe TRBD2 (5 bases). This CDR3 is built from 13 residues. Trimming removed 6 bases from V and 2 bases from J, with 14 bases in between. Germline V lookup: CDR1 DFQATT, CDR2 SNEGSKA (reference sequence). CDR3 loop: CSALETTPYEQYF. CDR3 DNA sequence: TGCAGTGCCTTAGAGACTACCCCCTACGAGCAGTACTTC.

The V call is TRBV11-2, the J call TRBJ2-2; D is undetermined. Germline loops: CDR1 SGHAT, CDR2 FQNNGV. V lost 2 bases and J 6 bases, leaving 7 bases between the germline ends. This CDR3 comprises 13 residues. The CDR3 protein is CASSLYRAGELFF. The CDR3 DNA sequence: TGTGCCAGCAGCTTATACCGGGCCGGGGAGCTGTTTTTT.

The chain couples TRBV7-9 to TRBJ1-6; D may be TRBD1 (6 bases). Germline lookup yields CDR1 SEHNR and CDR2 FQNEAQ (reference sequence). V was shortened by 4 bases and J by 8 bases, with 15 bases between the two germline ends. The CDR3 is 15 residues long. This CDR3 reads CASSSLGGAYSPLHF. The CDR3 DNA reads as TGTGCCAGCAGCTCATTAGGGGGGGCGTATTCACCCCTCCACTTT.

This clonotype came up a few times. The rearrangement uses TRBV5-1 and TRBJ2-5; D remains ambiguous. Germline CDR1 is SGHRS and CDR2 is YFSETQ. Trimming left V 4 bases short and J 2 bases short, with 12 bases between. The CDR3 extends over 14 amino acids. The CDR3 sequence: CASSQGVFQETQYF. The CDR3, as DNA: TGCGCCAGCAGCCAAGGAGTCTTTCAAGAGACCCAGTACTTC.

With regard to this clonotype: Relative to the germline gene, one junction end is altered; a read error may explain this. V gene TRBV5-1 combines with J gene TRBJ1-1; 11 bases agree with TRBD1. The CDR3 sequence is 16 residues long. Germline V gives CDR1 SGHRS, CDR2 YFSETQ. CDR3 region: CAGSLDRGQGNTEAFF. As DNA, the CDR3 is TGCGCCGGCAGCTTGGACAGGGGGCAAGGGAACACTGAAGCTTTCTTT. The whole variable domain, filled in from reference TRBV5-1 and TRBJ1-1, reads KAGVTQTPRYLIKTRGQQVTLSCSPISGHRSVSWYQQTPGQGLQFLFEYFSETQRNKGNFPGRFSGRQFSNSRSEMNVSTLELGDSALYLCAGSLDRGQGNTEAFFGQGTRLTVV.

This clonotype came up a few times. This chain uses TRBV12-3 or TRBV12-4 with TRBJ2-1; either TRBD1 or TRBD2 may supply D (5 bases each). V was trimmed by 3 bases and J by 7 bases, leaving 13 bases between them. The CDR3 runs 14 residues. CDR3 amino acids: CASSFDGAVNEQFF. In nucleotides, the CDR3 is TGTGCCAGCAGTTTTGACGGGGCCGTAAATGAGCAGTTCTTC.

This sequence joins TRBV7-2 and TRBJ2-1, with D perhaps matching TRBD1 (5 bases). This CDR3 is built from 13 residues. Trimming took off 0 bases at V and 13 bases at J, with 13 bases between the two ends. Germline V lookup: CDR1 SGHTA, CDR2 FQGNSA. The CDR3 loop is CASSLARSGSQFF. CDR3 coding DNA: TGTGCCAGCAGCTTAGCCCGATCAGGGTCTCAGTTCTTC.

The V gene is TRBV28, the J gene TRBJ1-5; the D gene is possibly TRBD1 (6 bases). The CDR3 loop spans 17 amino acids. Deletions cut 7 bases from V and 6 bases from J, with 25 bases between. In germline, CDR1 is MDHEN, CDR2 SYDVKM. The CDR3 coding sequence is TGTGCCAGCAATCCGTTTTTTTGGGACAACAACGGTCAGCCCCAGCATTTT. As protein: CASNPFFWDNNGQPQHF.

The chain uses TRBV6-5 and TRBJ2-1; 12 bases line up with TRBD2. J lost 9 bases, V lost 5 bases, and 8 bases had no gene match. Per the germline V gene, CDR1 is MNHEY and CDR2 is SVGAGI. The CDR3 extends over 15 amino acids. In DNA, the CDR3 is TGTGCCAGCAGTCTAGCGGGAGGGATGGGTGGTGAGCAGTTCTTC. The encoded protein is CASSLAGGMGGEQFF.

The chain has TRBV7-9 and TRBJ2-5; 8 bases agree with TRBD2. Germline V gene sequence: CDR1 SEHNR, CDR2 FQNEAQ (reference sequence). The trim removed 3 bases at V and 3 bases at J, leaving 6 bases unmatched. This CDR3 has 15 amino acids. CDR3 in amino acids: CASSFELAAKETQYF. As DNA, the CDR3 is TGTGCCAGCAGCTTCGAACTAGCGGCTAAAGAGACCCAGTACTTC.

This clonotype was counted once. The chain uses TRBV6-1 and TRBJ1-1; D may be TRBD1 (5 bases). Germline lookup yields CDR1 MNHNS and CDR2 SASEGT. Trimming cost V 4 bases and J 0 bases, with 15 bases left between them. The CDR3 length is 16 residues. Written as DNA, the CDR3 is TGTGCCAGCAGTGTACATGGGACGTTATTGAACACTGAAGCTTTCTTT. Translation: CASSVHGTLLNTEAFF.

This clonotype occurred a few times. This chain links TRBV20-1 with TRBJ2-4; the match to TRBD2 covers 10 bases. V was pared by 2 bases and J by 8 bases, with 9 bases of the junction left unmatched. CDR1 and CDR2 (germline): DFQATT, SNEGSKA (reference sequence). The CDR3 length is 15 residues. CDR3: CSARYLAGVLDIQYF. Written as DNA, the CDR3 is TGCAGTGCTAGATATCTAGCGGGAGTCCTTGACATTCAGTACTTC.

The chain uses TRBV29-1 and TRBJ1-1, with a weak D call TRBD1 (6 bases). Germline V gene sequence: CDR1 SQVTM, CDR2 ANQGSEA. The length of the CDR3 is 11 residues. V lost 7 bases and J 7 bases, leaving 13 bases between the germline ends. The CDR3 DNA reads TGCAGCGCCCTGACAGGTGGTGAAGCTTTCTTT. This translates into CSALTGGEAFF.